These 30 T cell receptor beta chains were sequenced from one sample in a study of Ad26.COV2.S vaccination and SARS-CoV-2 variants. The protocol was immunoSEQ multiplex PCR, while the TCRdb copy is restricted to in-frame clones and leaves out a portion. The sample has almost 400,000 clones; approximately 89% are singletons. Regarding treatment: over 15 received Ad26.COV2.S at low or high dose, single or two shots; about 5 received placebo; per-sample allocation not given. Samples analyzed were those drawn on day 63 after the first vaccine or placebo injection. Here the sequenced sample was peripheral blood, taken in a trial of Ad26.COV2.S vaccine versus placebo. Receptors were obtained from a person between 18 and 59 years old who received the Ad26.COV2.S COVID-19 vaccine or a placebo.

The chain couples TRBV5-5 to TRBJ1-4; D is undetermined. Trimming pared 0 bases from V and 7 bases from J, leaving 7 bases between. In germline, CDR1 is SGHKS, CDR2 YYEKEE (reference sequence). There are 13 residues in the CDR3. CDR3 in amino acids: CASSLDQREKLFF. The CDR3 nucleotides are TGTGCCAGCAGCTTGGACCAACGTGAAAAACTGTTTTTT.

V and J are TRBV3-1 (or the pseudogene TRBV3-2) and TRBJ2-1; a weak D match, TRBD2 (6 bases). V lost 0 bases to trimming and J lost 6 bases, with 9 bases between them. This CDR3 has 14 amino acids. The germline V gene has CDR1 LGHDT and CDR2 YNNKEL (reference sequence). The CDR3 bases are TGTGCCAGCAGCCAAGATCTCGGGAGCAATGAGCAGTTCTTC. Translating gives CASSQDLGSNEQFF.

The V and J genes are TRBV30 and TRBJ1-6; a possible D gene is TRBD1 (6 bases). Per germline, CDR1 GTSNPN and CDR2 SVGIG (reference sequence). V was trimmed by 1 base and J by 11 bases, leaving 12 bases between them. The CDR3 is 13 residues long. The CDR3 region is CAWSEDHRAPLHF. The DNA of the CDR3 is TGTGCCTGGAGTGAAGACCACAGGGCACCCCTCCACTTT.

V gene TRBV12-5 combines with J gene TRBJ1-2; D remains ambiguous. This CDR3 is 13 amino acids long. Germline V gives CDR1 LGHNT, CDR2 FRNRAP. The V end lost 1 base, the J end lost 3 bases, and 6 bases lay between the germline ends. The CDR3, as DNA: TGTGCTAGTGGTTTGGACACGTACTATGGCTACACCTTC. It encodes CASGLDTYYGYTF.

The rearrangement joins TRBV10-3 to TRBJ2-3; 11 bases agree with TRBD2. CDR1 is ENHRY and CDR2 is SYGVKD in the germline V gene. The V gene end was trimmed by 0 bases and the J gene end by 0 bases; junction bases not matched to a gene: 5. The CDR3 consists of 18 residues. The CDR3 bases are TGTGCCATCAGTGAGTCCCTAGCGGGAGGATTGAGCACAGATACGCAGTATTTT. It codes for CAISESLAGGLSTDTQYF.

This chain links TRBV6-5 with TRBJ2-2; 10 bases align to TRBD1. The CDR3 is made up of 15 amino acids. V was clipped by 6 bases and J by 6 bases; unmatched bases: 7. Germline values: CDR1 MNHEY, CDR2 SVGAGI. The chain's CDR3 is CASSSGGQGSGELFF. In nucleotides, the CDR3 is TGTGCCAGCAGCTCCGGGGGACAGGGGTCCGGGGAGCTGTTTTTT.

The rearrangement links TRBV3-1 (or the pseudogene TRBV3-2) to TRBJ2-4; TRBD1 is a possible D gene (5 bases). Germline assignment: CDR1 LGHDT and CDR2 YNNKEL (reference sequence). Trimming left V 1 base short and J 0 bases short, with 10 bases between. The CDR3 loop spans 16 amino acids. CDR3 amino acids: CASSQGGGLAKNIQYF. CDR3 DNA: TGTGCCAGCAGCCAAGGGGGCGGTTTAGCCAAAAACATTCAGTACTTC.

This clone occurred once. V is TRBV19 and J is TRBJ1-1; unclear D gene. Germline V lookup: CDR1 LNHDA, CDR2 SQIVND (reference sequence). This CDR3 contains 13 residues. V lost 9 bases to trimming and J lost 0 bases, with 11 bases between them. The CDR3 nucleotides read TGTGCCAGCTCACAGTACCTGAACACTGAAGCTTTCTTT. Translating it yields CASSQYLNTEAFF.

V and J are TRBV3-1 (or the pseudogene TRBV3-2) and TRBJ1-2; 11 bases agree with TRBD1. The trim removed 2 bases at V and 2 bases at J, leaving 7 bases unmatched. Germline CDR1 and CDR2: LGHDT and YNNKEL (reference sequence). This CDR3 spans 17 amino acids. CDR3 protein: CASSQLVGQGDNYGYTF. The CDR3 DNA reads as TGTGCCAGCAGCCAATTAGTGGGACAGGGGGACAACTATGGCTACACCTTC.

This clone was picked up a small number of times. The chain couples TRBV6-1 to TRBJ1-4; D is uncertain. Looked up from germline, CDR1 is MNHNS and CDR2 is SASEGT. CDR3 length: 15 residues. Trimming pared 2 bases from V and 7 bases from J, leaving 14 bases between. The CDR3 DNA sequence: TGTGCCAGCAGTGAAAGTGGTGGGCATGGTGAAAAACTGTTTTTT. Its protein product is CASSESGGHGEKLFF.

The chain combines TRBV3-1 (or the pseudogene TRBV3-2) with TRBJ1-5, with D uncertain. This CDR3 spans 14 amino acids. Between the trimmed V and J ends, which lost 2 bases and 6 bases, there was a span of 11 bases. Germline V gene data show CDR1 as LGHDT and CDR2 as YNNKEL (reference sequence). The CDR3, as DNA: TGTGCCAGCAGCCAATACGGGAGAGGTCAGCCCCAGCATTTT. Its protein product is CASSQYGRGQPQHF.

The chain recombines TRBV19 with TRBJ1-5, with no clear D. Germline V CDR1 and CDR2: LNHDA, SQIVND (reference sequence). The CDR3 length is 16 residues. Trimming stripped 0 bases from V and 4 bases from J, with 13 bases between. CDR3 nucleotides: TGTGCCAGTAGTATAGAGGCGGGCTACCTTAATCAGCCCCAGCATTTT. Its protein is CASSIEAGYLNQPQHF.

A single count supports this clone. The sample carries other DNA sequences with the same CDR3. The chain is built from TRBV19 and TRBJ1-1, with D unclear. CDR3 length equals 13 residues. V lost 3 bases, J lost 0 bases, and 5 bases lay in between. CDR1 LNHDA and CDR2 SQIVND come from the germline V gene (reference sequence). CDR3 region: CASSMSVNTEAFF. DNA of the CDR3: TGTGCCAGTAGTATGTCGGTGAACACTGAAGCTTTCTTT.

This chain connects TRBV4-2 to TRBJ2-1; D uncertain. CDR3 length: 12 residues. The V gene's germline CDR1 is LGHNA and CDR2 YNFKEQ. V was pared by 3 bases and J by 7 bases, with 7 bases between. The CDR3 is CASSQPSNEQFF. CDR3 nucleotides: TGTGCCAGCAGCCAGCCCTCAAATGAGCAGTTCTTC.

The chain links TRBV6-5 to TRBJ1-2; D is undetermined. This CDR3 spans 13 amino acids. V dropped 6 bases and J dropped 4 bases, with 12 bases sitting between them. Germline lookup yields CDR1 MNHEY and CDR2 SVGAGI. CDR3 in amino acids: CASSQGFAYGYTF. The CDR3 nucleotides read TGTGCCAGCAGCCAAGGGTTTGCCTATGGCTACACCTTC.

The chain recombines TRBV6-5 with TRBJ2-5; D may be TRBD2 (6 bases). This CDR3 is built from 14 residues. Trimming stripped 4 bases from V and 1 base from J, with 10 bases between. Germline CDR1 MNHEY, CDR2 SVGAGI. For the CDR3, the DNA is TGTGCCAGCAGTTCCCCGGGACTCCAAGAGACCCAGTACTTC. It yields the protein CASSSPGLQETQYF.

The rearrangement joins TRBV5-4 to TRBJ2-5; no reliable D call. The CDR3 length is 13 residues. CDR1 SGHNT and CDR2 YYREEE come from the germline V gene (reference sequence). V gave up 2 bases and J gave up 6 bases, with 11 bases separating them. DNA for the CDR3: TGTGCCAGCAGCTTAGATCCCGGTCAGACCCAGTACTTC. This encodes CASSLDPGQTQYF.

The genes are TRBV24-1 and TRBJ1-5; D unresolved. This CDR3 is built from 15 residues. Germline lookup yields CDR1 KGHDR and CDR2 SFDVKD. V was clipped by 4 bases and J by 4 bases, with 13 bases between them. CDR3: CATSDPSNTNQPQHF. The DNA for the CDR3 is TGTGCCACCAGTGACCCAAGCAACACTAATCAGCCCCAGCATTTT.

V and J are TRBV4-2 and TRBJ2-7; D is ambiguous. Germline V CDR1 and CDR2: LGHNA, YNFKEQ. This CDR3 has 16 residues. V was shortened by 0 bases and J by 3 bases, with 15 bases between the two germline ends. The CDR3 bases are TGTGCCAGCAGCCAAGATATGGCAGGCCAACACTACGAGCAGTACTTC. Translating gives CASSQDMAGQHYEQYF.

This chain connects TRBV28 to TRBJ1-5; 9 bases are shared with TRBD1. With 4 bases clipped from V and 13 bases from J, the junction kept 11 bases outside the gene matches. Germline CDR1 MDHEN, CDR2 SYDVKM. CDR3 length: 14 residues. CDR3 in amino acids: CASSSDRGGQGQHF. CDR3 nucleotides: TGTGCCAGCAGTTCGGACAGGGGAGGTCAGGGACAGCATTTT.

Written as DNA, the CDR3 is TGTGCCAGCAGCCCCTATTATAATTCACCCCTCCACTTT. The encoded protein is CASSPYYNSPLHF. The chain carries TRBV5-4 and TRBJ1-6; D is uncertain. The germline CDR1 and CDR2 sequences are SGHNT and YYREEE (reference sequence). The CDR3 runs 13 residues. Trimming stripped 4 bases from V and 4 bases from J, with 6 bases between.

This clone was observed a single time. The gene calls are TRBV4-2 and TRBJ2-7; 7 bases align to TRBD2. Trimming at V came to 3 bases and at J to 4 bases, leaving 12 bases not matched to a gene. Germline loops: CDR1 LGHNA, CDR2 YNFKEQ. CDR3 size: 16 residues. The CDR3 protein is CASSQLGPGGGYEQYF. The CDR3 nucleotides read TGTGCCAGCAGCCAGTTAGGGCCGGGAGGAGGGTACGAGCAGTACTTC.

The chain is built from TRBV15 and TRBJ1-1, with TRBD1 identical over 10 bases. The CDR3 contains 18 residues. V lost 1 base, J lost 0 bases, and 8 bases stayed unmatched. Germline V gives CDR1 LNHNV, CDR2 YYDKDF (reference sequence). In DNA form, the CDR3 reads TGTGCCACCAGCAGAGTTTTTGGGACAGGGGAGTTGAACACTGAAGCTTTCTTT. This sequence encodes CATSRVFGTGELNTEAFF.

Of note for this clone: Other DNA sequences of this sample code for an identical CDR3. The chain joins TRBV6-5 to TRBJ1-1; D unresolved. The V end was cut by 2 bases, the J end by 1 base, with 2 bases between. The length of the CDR3 is 12 residues. CDR1 is MNHEY and CDR2 is SVGAGI in the germline V gene. CDR3 sequence: CASSYRNTEAFF. Written as DNA, the CDR3 is TGTGCCAGCAGTTACCGGAACACTGAAGCTTTCTTT.

V and J are TRBV5-1 and TRBJ2-5, with D perhaps TRBD1 (5 bases). Per germline, CDR1 SGHRS and CDR2 YFSETQ. This CDR3 has 14 amino acids. Between the trimmed V and J ends, which lost 0 bases and 1 base, there was a span of 7 bases. For the CDR3, the DNA is TGCGCCAGCAGCTTGGTCCAGGGCCAAGAGACCCAGTACTTC. Amino acids: CASSLVQGQETQYF.

V usage is TRBV24-1 and J usage is TRBJ1-5; no firm D call. The germline V gene encodes CDR1 KGHDR and CDR2 SFDVKD. This CDR3 spans 9 amino acids. The CDR3, as DNA: TGTAGCGCTAATCAGCCCCAGCATTTT. It translates to CSANQPQHF.

The rearrangement uses TRBV18 and TRBJ2-4; D may be TRBD2 (7 bases). The CDR3 totals 14 residues. Germline CDR1 KGHSH, CDR2 LQKENI. Trimming cost V 4 bases and J 8 bases, with 15 bases left between them. For the CDR3, the DNA is TGTGCCAGCTCACGGACAGTGGGGGGGGACATTCAGTACTTC. This codes for CASSRTVGGDIQYF.

This chain's CDR3 is CATLISRTAGSPLHF. CDR3 bases: TGTGCCACCTTAATTTCACGGACAGCTGGGTCACCCCTCCACTTT. This sequence joins TRBV6-5 and TRBJ1-6; D is perhaps TRBD1 (6 bases). Trimming pared 10 bases from V and 10 bases from J, leaving 23 bases between. Germline values: CDR1 MNHEY, CDR2 SVGAGI. The CDR3 loop spans 15 amino acids.

V gene TRBV18 combines with J gene TRBJ2-4, with no clear D. The germline V gene encodes CDR1 KGHSH and CDR2 LQKENI. V was clipped by 6 bases and J by 0 bases, with 15 bases between them. The CDR3 runs to 16 residues. The CDR3 is CASSRTGPLAKNIQYF. The CDR3, as DNA: TGTGCCAGCTCCCGGACCGGACCTTTAGCCAAAAACATTCAGTACTTC.

The rearrangement joins TRBV19 to TRBJ2-3, with 8 bases matching TRBD2. J gave up 3 bases and V 2 bases, and 4 bases lay outside the gene matches. CDR1 is LNHDA, CDR2 SQIVND, per germline (reference sequence). The CDR3 loop spans 15 amino acids. The CDR3 reads CASSITSGLTDTQYF. CDR3 bases: TGTGCCAGTAGTATAACTAGCGGCTTGACAGATACGCAGTATTTT.